This T cell receptor beta chain was found in a study of CXCR3-negative and CXCR3-positive naive CD8 T cells. TRB cDNA libraries were made by UMI-labeled 5' RACE. TCRdb reprocessed the 5' RACE reads, keeping one entry per CDR3 protein, no DNA. In total, the table holds approximately 56,000 distinct CDR3 sequences. The receptor's source is a human donor in good health. Some clones in this sample may be carry-over from other donors' samples. Sequencing was carried out using naive CXCR3- CD8+ T cells from blood. Regarding subset: CD45RO-CCR7+CD27+CD95- naive CD8+ T cells lacking CXCR3 (TNR3-).

CDR3 loop: CASSFWAGDKNIQYF. This rearrangement joins TRBV28 to TRBJ2-4; TCRdb names TRBD1, which stays unverified in the absence of DNA. This CDR3 contains 15 residues. Germline V gives CDR1 MDHEN, CDR2 SYDVKM. Using reference TRBV28 and TRBJ2-4 for the parts outside the CDR3, the full variable domain is DVKVTQSSRYLVKRTGEKVFLECVQDMDHENMFWYRQDPGLGLRLIYFSYDVKMKEKGDIPEGYSVSREKKERFSLILESASTNQTSMYLCASSFWAGDKNIQYFGAGTRLSVL.